These T cell receptor beta chains were read from a single sample in a study of blood T cells in healthy people across ages. A single record per CDR3 protein comes from TCRdb applying MiXCR to the 5' RACE reads. This table has 1.5 million to 2 million distinct CDR3 sequences, about 49% appearing once. Sample: blood. Receptors originate from a woman between 40 and 55 years old in good health. The CDR3 runs from the conserved cysteine through the conserved F or W. A D gene is named only where the DNA matches it firmly. Expanded clones are given a class, and other clones once, few, many or no size at all.

TRBJ2-3,NA,TRBV14,NA,17,CASSQGFRPVSTDTQYF,TGTGCCAGCAGCCAAGGTTTTCGTCCAGTTAGCACAGATACGCAGTATTTT
TRBJ2-5,few,TRBV6-1,TRBD1,18,CASSRGVWAGGDQETQYF,TGTGCCAGCAGCAGAGGGGTTTGGGCAGGGGGTGACCAAGAGACCCAGTACTTC
TRBJ1-2,NA,TRBV10-3,NA,12,CAIKPSNYGYTF,TGTGCCATCAAGCCGTCTAACTATGGCTACACCTTC
TRBJ1-2,NA,TRBV28,NA,13,CASSLSQPYGYTF,TGTGCCAGCAGTTTATCACAGCCTTATGGCTACACCTTC
TRBJ2-6,many,TRBV28,NA,15,CASSLTSSGANVLTF,TGTGCCAGCAGTCTGACATCTTCTGGGGCCAACGTCCTGACTTTC
TRBJ2-7,few,TRBV10-2,TRBD1,15,CASSEPGTGTIEQYF,TGCGCCAGCAGTGAGCCCGGGACAGGTACGATCGAGCAGTACTTC
TRBJ2-3,NA,TRBV11-3,NA,16,CASSPRAGGLTDTQYF,TGTGCCAGCAGCCCACGGGCGGGCGGACTCACAGATACGCAGTATTTT
TRBJ2-1,NA,TRBV7-6,NA,14,CASSFGSSNNEQFF,TGTGCCAGCAGCTTTGGATCTAGCAACAATGAGCAGTTCTTC
TRBJ2-2,NA,TRBV15,NA,13,CATGRGDTGELFF,TGTGCCACCGGGAGGGGGGATACCGGGGAGCTGTTTTTT
TRBJ2-5,NA,TRBV7-2,NA,16,CASSLGMIRDSETQYF,TGTGCCAGCAGCTTAGGGATGATCCGGGACTCTGAGACCCAGTACTTC
TRBJ2-5,NA,TRBV6-6,TRBD2,16,CASSLGGSGGSETQYF,TGTGCCAGCAGCCTCGGTGGTAGCGGGGGATCGGAGACCCAGTACTTC
TRBJ1-4,NA,TRBV4-3,NA,18,CASSQDRGGHPRNEKLFF,TGCGCCAGCAGCCAAGATAGGGGGGGACACCCCCGTAATGAAAAACTGTTTTTT
TRBJ2-7,few,TRBV18,TRBD1,13,CASSPRQGLEQYF,TGTGCCAGCTCACCGCGACAGGGTCTCGAGCAGTACTTC
TRBJ2-7,NA,TRBV29-1,NA,11,CSVRPDYEQYF,TGCAGCGTAAGACCCGACTACGAGCAGTACTTC
TRBJ2-3,few,TRBV7-2,NA,14,CASSQDRGKDTQYF,TGTGCCAGCAGCCAGGACAGAGGGAAAGATACGCAGTATTTT
TRBJ1-6,NA,TRBV28,NA,14,CASSLALINSPLHF,TGTGCCAGCAGTTTGGCGCTTATTAATTCACCCCTCCACTTT
TRBJ2-5,NA,TRBV20-1,NA,12,CSATLLGETQYF,TGCAGTGCTACCCTCCTTGGGGAGACCCAGTACTTC
TRBJ2-5,NA,TRBV2,TRBD2,16,CASTVALAGYQETQYF,TGTGCCAGCACGGTGGCATTAGCGGGGTACCAAGAGACCCAGTACTTC
TRBJ2-5,NA,TRBV4-1,NA,14,CASSEYEVRNEQYF,TGCGCCAGCAGCGAATATGAGGTACGGAATGAGCAGTACTTC
TRBJ2-1,NA,TRBV10-3,NA,14,CAISAGTYYNEQFF,TGTGCCATCAGTGCCGGGACATATTACAATGAGCAGTTCTTC
TRBJ2-5,NA,TRBV4-3,TRBD2,19,CASSQAVAKSGGPSETQYF,TGCGCCAGCAGCCAAGCGGTAGCTAAAAGCGGGGGGCCGTCGGAGACCCAGTACTTC
TRBJ2-7,many,TRBV7-2,NA,14,CASSSQTGSYEQYF,TGTGCCAGCAGCTCTCAAACGGGGTCCTACGAGCAGTACTTC
TRBJ2-6,NA,TRBV7-6,NA,15,CASSTTRLNANVLTF,TGTGCCAGCAGCACGACACGGCTGAATGCCAACGTCCTGACTTTC
TRBJ2-5,NA,TRBV7-9,NA,16,CASSTHRGARYNEQYF,TGTGCCAGCAGCACCCACCGGGGGGCCCGTTACAATGAGCAGTACTTC
TRBJ1-2,few,TRBV7-2,NA,15,CASSPTERRNYGYTF,TGTGCCAGCAGCCCGACAGAACGCCGTAACTATGGCTACACCTTC
TRBJ2-1,NA,TRBV6-4,NA,17,CASSRGGPHSSYNEQFF,TGTGCCAGCAGTCGGGGAGGACCCCACAGCTCCTACAATGAGCAGTTCTTC
TRBJ1-2,few,TRBV7-3,TRBD1,13,CASSSWTGTGYTF,TGTGCCAGCAGCTCTTGGACAGGGACCGGCTACACCTTC
TRBJ1-1,NA,TRBV7-9,NA,13,CASTREEGAEAFF,TGTGCCAGCACCCGGGAGGAGGGGGCTGAAGCTTTCTTT
TRBJ1-1,NA,TRBV15,NA,15,CATSRDRLGGTEAFF,TGTGCCACCAGCAGAGATAGGTTGGGAGGGACTGAAGCTTTCTTT
TRBJ2-3,few,TRBV29-1,NA,14,CSVPLRGRSDTQYF,TGCAGCGTCCCCCTCCGGGGAAGGTCAGATACGCAGTATTTT
TRBJ1-6,NA,TRBV28,NA,15,CASNQRTGINSPLHF,TGTGCCAGCAACCAGCGGACGGGAATTAATTCACCCCTCCACTTT
TRBJ2-3,NA,TRBV20-1,TRBD1,13,CSAMDRVADTQYF,TGCAGTGCGATGGACAGGGTGGCAGATACGCAGTATTTT
TRBJ2-7,once,TRBV7-2,TRBD2,12,CASSWTSGAQYF,TGTGCCAGCAGCTGGACTAGCGGAGCTCAGTACTTC
TRBJ2-3,NA,TRBV20-1,TRBD2,16,CSARYSGTSYTDTQYF,TGCAGTGCTAGATACTCCGGGACTAGCTATACAGATACGCAGTATTTT
TRBJ2-3,few,TRBV2,NA,12,CASRYSADTQYF,TGTGCCAGCAGATATTCAGCAGATACGCAGTATTTT
TRBJ2-4,few,TRBV29-1,NA,12,CSVVGGNNIQYF,TGCAGCGTTGTTGGAGGTAATAACATTCAGTACTTC
TRBJ2-1,NA,TRBV27,TRBD1,11,CASSQGVVPFF,TGTGCCAGCAGTCAGGGGGTGGTTCCGTTCTTC
TRBJ2-3,NA,TRBV7-2,TRBD2,17,CASTLVPAGGGGDTQYF,TGTGCCAGCACCCTGGTCCCAGCGGGGGGAGGTGGAGATACGCAGTATTTT
TRBJ1-6,few,TRBV7-8,TRBD1,19,CASSLDPSGQGANNSPLHF,TGTGCCAGCAGCTTAGACCCCTCTGGACAGGGGGCAAATAATTCACCCCTCCACTTT
TRBJ2-5,NA,TRBV20-1,NA,15,CSASYSVGVQETQYF,TGCAGTGCTAGTTACAGTGTGGGGGTACAAGAGACCCAGTACTTC
TRBJ2-7,NA,TRBV11-2,TRBD1,13,CASSPDRGPEQYF,TGTGCCAGCAGCCCCGACAGGGGGCCCGAGCAGTACTTC
TRBJ2-7,few,TRBV7-9,NA,15,CASSPGVLGAYEQYF,TGTGCCAGCAGCCCTGGGGTCCTTGGGGCCTACGAGCAGTACTTC
TRBJ2-3,NA,TRBV4-3,TRBD2,17,CASSQGKSGGSTDTQYF,TGCGCCAGCAGCCAAGGAAAAAGCGGGGGGAGCACAGATACGCAGTATTTT
TRBJ1-1,NA,TRBV6-1,TRBD1,14,CASSEETGGTEAFF,TGTGCCAGCAGTGAAGAGACAGGGGGCACTGAAGCTTTCTTT
TRBJ1-1,NA,TRBV7-2,NA,15,CASSSYRARNTEAFF,TGTGCCAGCAGCTCTTACAGGGCGCGGAACACTGAAGCTTTCTTT
TRBJ2-4,NA,TRBV6-1,NA,17,CASSEGRHTLAKNIQYF,TGTGCCAGCAGTGAAGGGAGACATACACTAGCCAAAAACATTCAGTACTTC
TRBJ1-1,once,TRBV7-2,TRBD1,15,CASRTSQTGHTEAFF,TGTGCCAGCAGGACCTCCCAGACAGGGCACACTGAAGCTTTCTTT
TRBJ2-7,NA,TRBV10-3,NA,13,CAISAESSYEQYF,TGTGCCATCAGTGCCGAGAGCTCCTACGAGCAGTACTTC
TRBJ1-2,NA,TRBV7-8,TRBD1,13,CASSSDRVIGYTF,TGTGCCAGCAGTTCCGACAGGGTAATTGGCTACACCTTC
TRBJ2-5,NA,TRBV5-1,TRBD1,17,CASSSDRTGNPRETQYF,TGCGCCAGCAGCTCGGACAGGACAGGGAACCCGAGGGAGACCCAGTACTTC
TRBJ2-3,NA,TRBV5-1,NA,15,CASSLDGVGADTQYF,TGCGCCAGCAGCTTGGACGGGGTAGGCGCAGATACGCAGTATTTT
TRBJ1-1,NA,TRBV7-9,NA,10,CASSLYEAFF,TGTGCCAGCAGCTTATATGAAGCTTTCTTT
TRBJ1-2,NA,TRBV27,TRBD1,15,CASSLGQDLHYGYTF,TGTGCCAGCAGTCTAGGACAGGACCTCCACTATGGCTACACCTTC